The 30 T cell receptor beta chains listed next were all sequenced from one sample in a study of identical twins. MiXCR, applied by TCRdb to the 5' RACE reads, yields one record per CDR3 protein. The sample lists approximately 700,000 distinct CDR3 sequences, roughly 18% occurring once. These same data were also listed under a study on T cells expressing NK-cell markers.

The sequenced material came from PBMCs. These receptors were obtained from a woman aged 18-29 years in good health.

V is TRBV7-9 and J is TRBJ1-2, with TRBD1 matching 7 bases. Per the germline V gene, CDR1 is SEHNR and CDR2 is FQNEAQ (reference sequence). V trimming: 1 base; J trimming: 8 bases; junction bases outside the gene matches: 10. This CDR3 contains 15 residues. The CDR3 DNA reads as TGTGCCAGCAGCTTAGGAACAACAGGGGAAAGAGGCTACACCTTC. Protein: CASSLGTTGERGYTF. Together with reference TRBV7-9 and TRBJ1-2, the CDR3 gives the full variable domain: DTGVSQNPRHKITKRGQNVTFRCDPISEHNRLYWYRQTLGQGPEFLTYFQNEAQLEKSRLLSDRFSAERPKGSFSTLEIQRTEQGDSAMYLCASSLGTTGERGYTFGSGTRLTVV.

This clonotype showed up just a few times. The chain couples TRBV7-2 to TRBJ2-7; perhaps TRBD2 as D (6 bases). This CDR3 has 14 amino acids. From germline, CDR1 is SGHTA and CDR2 FQGNSA. The V end was cut by 4 bases, the J end by 4 bases, with 14 bases between. The CDR3 is CASSSRSGEYEQYF. CDR3 bases: TGTGCCAGCAGCTCCAGATCGGGGGAGTACGAGCAGTACTTC.

This chain joins TRBV7-6 and TRBJ1-1; unclear D gene. Trimming pared 0 bases from V and 3 bases from J, leaving 8 bases between. The CDR3 sequence is 14 residues long. From germline, CDR1 is SGHVS and CDR2 FNYEAQ. CDR3 DNA sequence: TGTGCCAGCAGCTTAGCGTTGTCGGACACTGAAGCTTTCTTT. This translates into CASSLALSDTEAFF.

This clonotype was seen at least ten times. V usage is TRBV20-1 and J usage is TRBJ1-6; possibly TRBD1 for D (5 bases). The CDR3 is 16 amino acids. The V gene lost 0 bases and the J gene lost 1 base, with 10 bases spanning the gap. Germline V gene sequence: CDR1 DFQATT, CDR2 SNEGSKA (reference sequence). The CDR3 bases are TGCAGTGCTAGAGATCGTAGGGGTTCCTATAATTCACCCCTCCACTTT. Its translation: CSARDRRGSYNSPLHF.

The V gene is TRBV7-2, the J gene TRBJ1-1; 8 nucleotides line up with TRBD1. The J segment lost 0 bases and the V segment lost 5 bases, leaving 5 bases of the junction unmatched. CDR3 size: 15 residues. Germline assignment: CDR1 SGHTA and CDR2 FQGNSA. The CDR3 here is CASSRRTGMNTEAFF. The CDR3 coding sequence is TGTGCCAGCAGCCGACGGACAGGGATGAACACTGAAGCTTTCTTT.

The chain joins TRBV5-1 to TRBJ2-4; a possible D gene is TRBD1 (6 bases). The CDR3 is made up of 15 amino acids. From germline, CDR1 is SGHRS and CDR2 YFSETQ. V lost 3 bases to trimming and J lost 3 bases, with 13 bases between them. The CDR3 here is CASSSRGTGKNIQYF. CDR3 nucleotides: TGCGCCAGCAGCTCAAGGGGGACGGGCAAAAACATTCAGTACTTC.

This clonotype has only a few counts. This sequence joins TRBV20-1 and TRBJ2-1; no clear D. V gave up 0 bases and J gave up 7 bases, with 13 bases separating them. The CDR3 length is 14 residues. The germline V gene encodes CDR1 DFQATT and CDR2 SNEGSKA (reference sequence). The CDR3 DNA reads TGCAGTGCTAGAGACGCAGTCCTTCTAAATGAGCAGTTCTTC. Protein: CSARDAVLLNEQFF.

This clonotype has a handful of counts. This chain joins TRBV10-2 and TRBJ2-5; TRBD2 aligns across 7 bases. After removal of 5 bases from V and 4 bases from J, the junction contained 7 bases not matched to a gene. Germline lookup yields CDR1 WSHSY and CDR2 SAAADI. The CDR3 is made up of 14 amino acids. The CDR3: CASSPRGGVETQYF. As DNA, the CDR3 is TGCGCCAGCAGTCCCCGTGGGGGGGTAGAGACCCAGTACTTC.

This rearrangement joins TRBV11-1 to TRBJ2-2; maybe TRBD2 (5 bases). V dropped 5 bases and J dropped 4 bases, with 11 bases sitting between them. The germline V gene has CDR1 SGHAT and CDR2 FQDESV (reference sequence). The CDR3 spans 14 residues. CDR3 coding DNA: TGTGCCAGCAGCCGCCGAGGGCTCACCGGGGAGCTGTTTTTT. It codes for CASSRRGLTGELFF.

The chain uses TRBV29-1 and TRBJ1-1, with D maybe TRBD1 (5 bases). The CDR3 has 14 amino acids. The V end lost 2 bases, the J end lost 0 bases, and 10 bases lay between the germline ends. CDR1 and CDR2 from the germline V gene are SQVTM and ANQGSEA. CDR3 nucleotide sequence: TGCAGCGTTGAAAGGGGTGGGGTGAACACTGAAGCTTTCTTT. It is translated as CSVERGGVNTEAFF.

The chain carries TRBV5-1 and TRBJ2-7; D call uncertain. CDR1 is SGHRS and CDR2 is YFSETQ in the germline V gene. With 3 bases removed from V and 0 bases from J, the gap between germline ends came to 10 bases. The CDR3 is 14 amino acids. CDR3 nucleotides: TGCGCCAGCAGCTATACTGCAAGCTCCTACGAGCAGTACTTC. This gives the protein CASSYTASSYEQYF.

Only one count was recorded for this clonotype. V usage is TRBV10-1 and J usage is TRBJ2-3, with D unclear. Trimming stripped 4 bases from V and 4 bases from J, with 15 bases between. CDR3 length: 15 amino acids. Per germline, CDR1 WNHNN and CDR2 SYGVQD (reference sequence). For the CDR3, the DNA is TGCGCCAGCAGTGCCGTAGATGGACCTGCAGATACGCAGTATTTT. Its protein is CASSAVDGPADTQYF.

This clonotype was seen a few times. This sequence joins TRBV11-2 and TRBJ1-1, with D possibly TRBD1 on 5 matching bases. The CDR3 covers 12 residues. Per germline, CDR1 SGHAT and CDR2 FQNNGV. The V and J ends lost 5 bases and 9 bases respectively, with 13 bases between them. CDR3 loop: CASSLSGGKAFF. The CDR3 DNA follows: TGTGCCAGCAGCCTCTCCGGGGGGAAAGCTTTCTTT.

This clonotype turned up a few times. The genes are TRBV18 and TRBJ2-2; D tentatively fits TRBD1 or TRBD2 (5 bases each). The V and J ends lost 4 bases and 4 bases respectively, with 16 bases between them. Germline values: CDR1 KGHSH, CDR2 LQKENI. This CDR3 spans 16 amino acids. CDR3 residues: CASSRETGRGTGELFF. Here the CDR3 DNA reads TGTGCCAGCTCACGCGAGACGGGACGGGGCACCGGGGAGCTGTTTTTT.

This clonotype appeared a few times. Written as DNA, the CDR3 is TGCGCCAGCAGTGAGGCTGGACTGGCCACAGATACGCAGTATTTT. Residues: CASSEAGLATDTQYF. This chain connects TRBV10-2 to TRBJ2-3, with a weak D call TRBD2 (5 bases). V was pared by 2 bases and J by 2 bases, with 11 bases between. The CDR3 loop spans 15 amino acids. The germline V gene encodes CDR1 WSHSY and CDR2 SAAADI.

The rearrangement joins TRBV20-1 to TRBJ2-2, with 8 positions matching TRBD2. There are 17 residues in the CDR3. Germline V CDR1 and CDR2: DFQATT, SNEGSKA (reference sequence). The V segment lost 3 bases and the J segment 1 base; nucleotides outside the gene matches: 10. CDR3 sequence reads: CSASQMSGGVNTGELFF. The CDR3 bases are TGCAGTGCTAGCCAGATGTCCGGGGGGGTGAACACCGGGGAGCTGTTTTTT.

This clonotype was observed a handful of times. The V call is TRBV7-8, the J call TRBJ2-3; TRBD2 matches at 10 bases. V gave up 2 bases and J gave up 0 bases; unmatched junction bases: 5. Germline loops: CDR1 SGHVS, CDR2 FQNEAQ. This CDR3 is built from 17 residues. Here the CDR3 reads CASSLWVLAGSTDTQYF. The CDR3, as DNA: TGTGCCAGCAGCTTATGGGTACTAGCGGGGAGCACAGATACGCAGTATTTT.

This clonotype was counted at least ten times. This chain joins TRBV5-6 and TRBJ2-7, with no clear D. V was shortened by 1 base and J by 0 bases, with 5 bases between the two germline ends. The CDR3 is 13 residues long. The germline V gene encodes CDR1 SGHDT and CDR2 YYEEEE. The CDR3 sequence is CASSLKISYEQYF. The CDR3 nucleotides are TGTGCCAGCAGCTTGAAAATCTCCTACGAGCAGTACTTC.

The V and J genes are TRBV7-3 and TRBJ2-3, with D possibly TRBD1 on 6 matching bases. The germline V and J ends were trimmed by 3 bases and 1 base, with 11 bases remaining between them. The CDR3 totals 15 residues. The V gene's germline CDR1 is SGHTA and CDR2 FQGTGA. CDR3 loop: CASSLQGMGTDTQYF. CDR3 in DNA: TGTGCCAGCAGCTTGCAGGGGATGGGCACAGATACGCAGTATTTT.

This clonotype appeared a few times. CDR3 region: CSGNRGQETQYF. In DNA form, the CDR3 reads TGCAGCGGAAACAGGGGCCAAGAGACCCAGTACTTC. The V call is TRBV29-1, the J call TRBJ2-5; 7 bases are shared with TRBD1. Germline V gene lookup returns CDR1 SQVTM and CDR2 ANQGSEA. This CDR3 comprises 12 residues. Trimming cost V 7 bases and J 1 base; bases outside gene matches: 3. Full variable domain (rest looked up from reference TRBV29-1 and TRBJ2-5): SAVISQKPSRDICQRGTSLTIQCQVDSQVTMMFWYRQQPGQSLTLIATANQGSEATYESGFVIDKFPISRPNLTFSTLTVSNMSPEDSSIYLCSGNRGQETQYFGPGTRLLVL.

The chain links TRBV6-1 to TRBJ1-6; D might be TRBD1 (5 bases). The V end was cut by 11 bases, the J end by 0 bases, with 17 bases between. Germline-derived CDR1 and CDR2 are MNHNS and SASEGT. This CDR3 is 16 amino acids long. The DNA for the CDR3 is TGTGCCGCGACCGAGGCAGGGAGCTCCTATAATTCACCCCTCCACTTT. Translation: CAATEAGSSYNSPLHF.

The chain carries TRBV12-3 or TRBV12-4 and TRBJ2-5; 8 bases align to TRBD2. The CDR3 covers 16 residues. J gave up 4 bases and V 5 bases, and 12 bases lay outside the gene matches. CDR3 sequence (DNA): TGTGCCAGCAGTGAGGGAAACGGGGGGGCCAGAGAGACCCAGTACTTC. Its translation is CASSEGNGGARETQYF.

This clonotype was found many times. The chain carries TRBV5-1 and TRBJ2-3; TRBD2 aligns across 12 bases. The V gene end was trimmed by 4 bases and the J gene end by 2 bases; junction bases not matched to a gene: 5. The CDR3 totals 16 residues. Per the germline V gene, CDR1 is SGHRS and CDR2 is YFSETQ. For the CDR3, the DNA is TGCGCCAGCAGCCTAGGACTAGCGGGATTCACAGATACGCAGTATTTT. Translation: CASSLGLAGFTDTQYF.

This clonotype was recorded a few times. The CDR3 sequence is CASLTAGSQTQYF. CDR3 nucleotides: TGTGCCAGTCTTACCGCAGGGAGCCAGACCCAGTACTTC. The chain links TRBV12-3 or TRBV12-4 to TRBJ2-5, with D tentatively TRBD1 or TRBD2 (5 bases each). The CDR3 consists of 13 residues. Trimming left V 9 bases short and J 6 bases short, with 17 bases between.

This clonotype was recorded a few times. This sequence joins TRBV4-1 and TRBJ2-7, with 7 bases matching TRBD2. The CDR3 covers 17 residues. Germline assignment: CDR1 MGHRA and CDR2 YSYEKL. Trimming took 3 bases from V and 5 from J; bases not matched to a gene: 16. CDR3 sequence (DNA): TGCGCCAGCAGCCAGTCGTTTTGGCGCGGGAGTTTGCACGAGCAGTACTTC. Translation gives CASSQSFWRGSLHEQYF.

This clonotype was observed a handful of times. V usage is TRBV14 and J usage is TRBJ1-2, with 7 positions matching TRBD1. The CDR3 totals 15 residues. Germline V gene sequence: CDR1 SGHDN, CDR2 FVKESK. V dropped 4 bases and J dropped 1; count of bases not matched to a gene: 6. As DNA, the CDR3 is TGTGCCAGCAGCCGACGGACAGGCGATAACTATGGCTACACCTTC. It is translated as CASSRRTGDNYGYTF. Supplemented by reference TRBV14 and TRBJ1-2, the full variable domain reads EAGVTQFPSHSVIEKGQTVTLRCDPISGHDNLYWYRRVMGKEIKFLLHFVKESKQDESGMPNNRFLAERTGGTYSTLKVQPAELEDSGVYFCASSRRTGDNYGYTFGSGTRLTVV.

This clonotype occurred many times. J is TRBJ2-1 and V is TRBV10-3; D not resolved. This CDR3 spans 12 amino acids. Germline lookup yields CDR1 ENHRY and CDR2 SYGVKD. V lost 6 bases, J lost 5 bases, and 8 bases lay in between. Written as DNA, the CDR3 is TGTGCCATCAGGAGACACGACAATGAGCAGTTCTTC. It is translated as CAIRRHDNEQFF.

This chain uses TRBV20-1 with TRBJ2-7; TRBD2 might be the D (5 bases). Deletions cut 5 bases from V and 3 bases from J, with 8 bases between. The CDR3 covers 11 residues. Germline values: CDR1 DFQATT, CDR2 SNEGSKA (reference sequence). DNA for the CDR3: TGCAGTGCTGGCGGGCTCTACGAGCAGTACTTC. Its translation is CSAGGLYEQYF.

The table lists this clonotype with a count of one. The V call is TRBV11-2, the J call TRBJ2-7; D could derive from TRBD1 or TRBD2 (6 bases each). Trimming stripped 3 bases from V and 3 bases from J, with 18 bases between. Germline loops: CDR1 SGHAT, CDR2 FQNNGV. The CDR3 has 16 amino acids. This CDR3 reads CASSLAWGALSYEQYF. CDR3 sequence (DNA): TGTGCCAGCAGCTTGGCCTGGGGGGCCCTAAGCTACGAGCAGTACTTC.

This clonotype was seen more than once but under ten times. V gene TRBV15 combines with J gene TRBJ2-1; D not resolved. The CDR3 is 14 residues long. Trimming shortened V by 1 base and J by 8 bases, and 12 bases separated the two germline ends. CDR1 and CDR2 from the germline V gene are LNHNV and YYDKDF (reference sequence). CDR3 in amino acids: CATSRGETPYEQFF. CDR3 DNA sequence: TGTGCCACCAGCAGAGGGGAAACTCCATATGAGCAGTTCTTC.